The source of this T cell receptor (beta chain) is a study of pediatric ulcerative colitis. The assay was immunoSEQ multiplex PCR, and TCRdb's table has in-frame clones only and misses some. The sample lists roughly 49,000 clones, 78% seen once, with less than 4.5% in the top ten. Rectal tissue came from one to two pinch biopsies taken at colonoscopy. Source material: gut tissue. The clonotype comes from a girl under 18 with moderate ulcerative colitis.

In nucleotides, the CDR3 is TGTGCCAGCAGTGAAAGGAGAACTACCTATGAGACCCAGTACTTC. Translated: CASSERRTTYETQYF. The V gene is TRBV6-1, the J gene TRBJ2-5; the D is unclear. Trimming removed 2 bases at V and 5 bases at J, with 15 bases between. CDR3 length: 15 amino acids. The germline gives CDR1 MNHNS, CDR2 SASEGT.